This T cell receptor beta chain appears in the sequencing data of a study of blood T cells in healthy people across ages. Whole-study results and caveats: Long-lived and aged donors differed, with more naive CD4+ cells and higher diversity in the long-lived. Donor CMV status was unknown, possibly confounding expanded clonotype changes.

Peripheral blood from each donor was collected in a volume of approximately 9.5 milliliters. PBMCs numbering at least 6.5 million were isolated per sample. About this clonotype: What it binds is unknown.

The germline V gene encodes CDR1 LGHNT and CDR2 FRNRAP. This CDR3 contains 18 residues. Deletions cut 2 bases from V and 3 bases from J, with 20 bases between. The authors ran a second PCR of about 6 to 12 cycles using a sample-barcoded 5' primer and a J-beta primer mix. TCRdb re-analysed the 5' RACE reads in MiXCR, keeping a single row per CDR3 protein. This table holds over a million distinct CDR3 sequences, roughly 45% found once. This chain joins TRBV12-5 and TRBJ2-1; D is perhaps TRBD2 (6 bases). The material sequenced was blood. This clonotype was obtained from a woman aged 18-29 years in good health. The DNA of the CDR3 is TGTGCTAGTGGTTTGACCGGGACTCTCGACTTCCTCTACAATGAGCAGTTCTTC. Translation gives CASGLTGTLDFLYNEQFF.